The 6 T cell receptor beta chains given below trace back to one sample, sequenced in a study of vaccination and CD4 T cells after COVID-19. Researchers used the Oncomine TCR Beta short-read assay to sequence DNA from cultured CD4+ T cells. Via MiXCR, TCRdb re-called the PCR reads, giving one row per CDR3 protein. The sample includes approximately 10,000 distinct CDR3 sequences, approximately 60% of them seen just once. Treatment reported: roughly ten-day PBMC culture with coronavirus spike peptide pools or control peptides (ViraFEST assay). Their antigens remain unidentified. What was sequenced was CD4+ T cells from blood, cultured in vitro. Source of these receptors: a human donor who had recovered from COVID-19.

This clonotype was found a few times. The chain joins TRBV24-1 to TRBJ2-3; 8 nucleotides match TRBD1. Looked up from germline, CDR1 is KGHDR and CDR2 is SFDVKD. The CDR3 spans 16 residues. The V gene end was trimmed by 4 bases and the J gene end by 6 bases; junction bases not matched to a gene: 11. Here the CDR3 reads CATSDPGGAYRDTQYF. The CDR3 bases are TGTGCCACCAGTGACCCAGGGGGCGCTTACAGGGATACGCAGTATTTT.

This chain uses TRBV11-1 with TRBJ2-5; 9 positions match TRBD1. With V trimmed by 6 bases and J by 3 bases, 2 bases remained unmatched. CDR3 length: 13 residues. Germline V gene data show CDR1 as SGHAT and CDR2 as FQDESV (reference sequence). The CDR3 coding sequence is TGTGCCAGCAGTCGACAGGGGGAAGAGACCCAGTACTTC. Translating gives CASSRQGEETQYF.

This chain connects TRBV12-3 or TRBV12-4 to TRBJ1-2, with unresolved D. Trimming stripped 5 bases from V and 4 bases from J, with 23 bases between. The CDR3 has 17 amino acids. This chain's CDR3 is CASSPTILINPIYGYTF. In DNA form, the CDR3 reads TGTGCCAGCAGTCCAACAATACTTATAAACCCAATCTATGGCTACACCTTC.

This clonotype was counted only a few times. The CDR3 sequence: CASRTTGGTGNTIYF. CDR3 nucleotide sequence: TGTGCCAGCAGGACGACAGGGGGGACGGGAAACACCATATATTTT. The rearrangement joins TRBV6-1 to TRBJ1-3, with 9 positions matching TRBD1. CDR3 length: 15 amino acids. The germline CDR1 and CDR2 sequences are MNHNS and SASEGT. V was pared by 6 bases and J by 4 bases, with 7 bases of the junction left unmatched.

The V gene is TRBV2, the J gene TRBJ2-4; 11 positions agree with TRBD2. The germline gives CDR1 SNHLY, CDR2 FYNNEI. The V segment lost 2 bases and the J segment 2 bases; nucleotides outside the gene matches: 5. CDR3 length: 17 amino acids. The CDR3 protein is CASSERGLADTKNIQYF. The CDR3 DNA reads as TGTGCCAGCAGTGAACGGGGACTAGCGGATACCAAAAACATTCAGTACTTC.

This clonotype has more than one count but fewer than ten. The J gene is TRBJ1-5, the V gene TRBV20-1, with a weak D call TRBD1 (6 bases). The germline V gene encodes CDR1 DFQATT and CDR2 SNEGSKA (reference sequence). This CDR3 contains 12 residues. Trimming removed 6 bases from V and 6 bases from J, with 12 bases in between. Here the CDR3 reads CSAKRGVQPQHF. CDR3 DNA sequence: TGCAGTGCAAAAAGGGGGGTTCAGCCCCAGCATTTT.